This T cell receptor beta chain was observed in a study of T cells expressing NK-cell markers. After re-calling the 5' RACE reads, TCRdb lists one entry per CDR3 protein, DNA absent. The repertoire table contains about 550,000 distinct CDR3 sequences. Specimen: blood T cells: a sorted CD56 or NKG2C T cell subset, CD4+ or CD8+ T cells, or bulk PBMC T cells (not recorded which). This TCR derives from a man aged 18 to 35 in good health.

The CDR3 is CAIHFSLVYNEQFF. The J gene is TRBJ2-1, the V gene TRBV10-1; TCRdb returns TRBD2, unconfirmable since there is no DNA. Germline V CDR1 and CDR2: WNHNN, SYGVQD (reference sequence). This CDR3 is built from 14 residues.